This T cell receptor (beta chain) was found in a study of type 1 regulatory T cells. The overall study: T-allo10 is an in vitro-generated, Tr1-enriched CD4 T cell product specific for alloantigen.

A single record per CDR3 protein comes from TCRdb applying MiXCR to the reads. The sample contains 80,000 to 100,000 distinct CDR3 sequences, 30% to 35% of which appear only once. This clonotype was seen a handful of times. The ends lost 3 bases at V and 7 bases at J; junction bases unmatched: 13. The CDR3 runs 15 residues. Germline assignment: CDR1 DFQATT and CDR2 SNEGSKA (reference sequence). The chain employs TRBV20-1 and TRBJ2-7; 9 bases match TRBD2. The TCR originated in a human donor in good health. The material sequenced was CD4+ T cells, either the whole sample or a sorted fraction (not recorded which). CDR3 bases: TGCAGTGCTAGTTCTATAGCGGGAGTGGCCTTGGAGCAGTACTTC. This encodes CSASSIAGVALEQYF.